These 9 T cell receptor beta chains share one sample of origin, sequenced in a study of blood T cell repertoires in COVID-19. Clones were read by immunoSEQ multiplex PCR, and TCRdb kept only the in-frame ones, dropping some. The sample carries 200,000 to 300,000 clones, around 84% recorded once. Sequencing used peripheral blood. The receptors shown here come from a woman aged 40-49 years who had recovered from COVID-19.

The rearrangement links TRBV5-4 to TRBJ1-4, with a weak D call TRBD1 (6 bases). From germline, CDR1 is SGHNT and CDR2 YYREEE (reference sequence). The V end was cut by 4 bases, the J end by 6 bases, with 19 bases between. The CDR3 has 16 residues. CDR3 sequence: CASSPGGAQGDEKLFF. In DNA, the CDR3 is TGTGCCAGCAGCCCTGGCGGTGCACAGGGCGATGAAAAACTGTTTTTT.

As to this clone: At one of its ends the junction is not consistent with the germline gene, which may arise from a read error. The genes are TRBV7-2 and TRBJ1-5; D perhaps matches TRBD1 (5 bases). CDR3 length equals 12 residues. Germline loops: CDR1 SGHTA, CDR2 FQGNSA. The CDR3 sequence is CASSIIGGVLEF. The CDR3 bases are TGTGCCAGCAGCATAATCGGGGGGGTCCTGGAGTTT.

The V call is TRBV10-3, the J call TRBJ1-5; 7 bases match TRBD1. The germline gives CDR1 ENHRY, CDR2 SYGVKD. This CDR3 has 15 amino acids. Unmatched junction bases numbered 2, after V lost 2 bases and J lost 1 base. The CDR3 DNA reads TGTGCCATCAGTGAGCCAGGGGGAAGCAATCAGCCCCAGCATTTT. Its translation is CAISEPGGSNQPQHF.

CDR3 protein: CASSQDRTGRAFQYF. CDR3 nucleotide sequence: TGTGCCAGCAGCCAAGACCGGACAGGGAGGGCTTTTCAGTACTTC. The gene calls are TRBV14 and TRBJ2-4; tentatively, D is TRBD1 (8 bases). Per germline, CDR1 SGHDN and CDR2 FVKESK. This CDR3 contains 15 residues. Trimming removed 0 bases at V and 11 bases at J, with 17 bases between. The full variable domain, its missing parts supplied by reference TRBV14 and TRBJ2-4, is EAGVTQFPSHSVIEKGQTVTLRCDPISGHDNLYWYRRVMGKEIKFLLHFVKESKQDESGMPNNRFLAERTGGTYSTLKVQPAELEDSGVYFCASSQDRTGRAFQYFGAGTRLSVL.

The chain is built from TRBV7-6 and TRBJ2-3, with TRBD1 matching over 7 bases. This CDR3 has 16 amino acids. The germline gives CDR1 SGHVS, CDR2 FNYEAQ. The J segment lost 2 bases and the V segment lost 4 bases, leaving 9 bases of the junction unmatched. CDR3 nucleotide sequence: TGTGCCAGCAGCTCAGGGGGTCCCGGGTACACAGATACGCAGTATTTT. This encodes CASSSGGPGYTDTQYF.

The chain combines TRBV6-5 with TRBJ2-5; possible D gene TRBD2, 5 bases. The CDR3 loop spans 15 amino acids. V lost 4 bases and J lost 4, with 16 bases in between. Germline CDR1 and CDR2: MNHEY and SVGAGI. CDR3 sequence (DNA): TGTGCCAGCAGTTTTTTTTCCGGGGTCGGAGAGACCCAGTACTTC. Its protein product is CASSFFSGVGETQYF.

The chain couples TRBV7-7 to TRBJ2-5, with D possibly being TRBD1 (5 bases). The CDR3 loop spans 15 amino acids. Germline V gene lookup returns CDR1 SSHAT and CDR2 FNYEAQ (reference sequence). V was clipped by 1 base and J by 2 bases, with 11 bases between them. CDR3 amino acids: CASSLGSRVQETQYF. In DNA form, the CDR3 reads TGTGCCAGCAGCTTAGGAAGCAGGGTACAAGAGACCCAGTACTTC.

The genes are TRBV11-3 and TRBJ2-1; no reliable D call. Germline V gene data show CDR1 as SGHNT and CDR2 as YENEEA. This CDR3 has 12 residues. Deletions cut 2 bases from V and 9 bases from J, with 8 bases between. In DNA form, the CDR3 reads TGTGCCAGCAGCTTAAGCGTGACTGAGCAGTTCTTC. Translated, it gives CASSLSVTEQFF.

This clone has only a few counts. The gene calls are TRBV7-9 and TRBJ2-3, with D unclear. Germline V gives CDR1 SEHNR, CDR2 FQNEAQ (reference sequence). The CDR3 extends over 15 amino acids. Deletions cut 5 bases from V and 14 bases from J, with 26 bases between. The CDR3 loop reads CASSPKTAQTRHRYF. The CDR3 bases are TGTGCCAGCAGCCCAAAGACTGCCCAAACCCGTCACCGGTATTTT.